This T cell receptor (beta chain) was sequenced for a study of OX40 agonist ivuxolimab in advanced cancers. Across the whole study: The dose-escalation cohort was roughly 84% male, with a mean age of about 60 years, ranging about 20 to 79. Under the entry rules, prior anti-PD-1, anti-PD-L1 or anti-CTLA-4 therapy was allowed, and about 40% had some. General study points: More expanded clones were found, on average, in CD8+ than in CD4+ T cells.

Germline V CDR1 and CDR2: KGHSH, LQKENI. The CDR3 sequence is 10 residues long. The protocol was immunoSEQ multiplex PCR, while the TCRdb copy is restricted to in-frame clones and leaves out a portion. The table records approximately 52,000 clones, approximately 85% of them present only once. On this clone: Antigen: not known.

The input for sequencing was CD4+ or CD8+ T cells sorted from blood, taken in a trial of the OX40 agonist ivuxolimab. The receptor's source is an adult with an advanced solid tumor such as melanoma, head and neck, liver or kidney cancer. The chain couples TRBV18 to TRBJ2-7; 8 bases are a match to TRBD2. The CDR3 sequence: CASPTSGPRV. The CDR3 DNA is TGTGCCAGCCCTACTAGCGGCCCTAGGGTC.